This paragraph covers one TCR beta chain sequence. Under the authors' procedure: Estimated nucleated cell counts came from reference gene primer amplification. Sequencing was performed with immunoSEQ multiplex PCR; in TCRdb, only in-frame clones are kept and a portion is missing. Clonal size and the V and J genes are those of that table, whereas D and trimming came from the DNA. The sample yields over 50,000 clones, roughly 80% seen once. The data derive from a study of blood T cell repertoires in COVID-19. The CDR3 consists of 12 residues. V lost 8 bases and J 2 bases, leaving 10 bases between the germline ends. CDR1 and CDR2 from the germline V gene are SGDLS and YYNGEE.

This chain joins TRBV9 and TRBJ1-2; the D is unclear. Sample: PBMCs or T cells enriched from blood (not recorded which). This receptor was taken from a woman aged 40-49 years with acute COVID-19. The DNA for the CDR3 is TGTGCCAGTAACATGCCGAACTATGGCTACACCTTC. Protein: CASNMPNYGYTF.